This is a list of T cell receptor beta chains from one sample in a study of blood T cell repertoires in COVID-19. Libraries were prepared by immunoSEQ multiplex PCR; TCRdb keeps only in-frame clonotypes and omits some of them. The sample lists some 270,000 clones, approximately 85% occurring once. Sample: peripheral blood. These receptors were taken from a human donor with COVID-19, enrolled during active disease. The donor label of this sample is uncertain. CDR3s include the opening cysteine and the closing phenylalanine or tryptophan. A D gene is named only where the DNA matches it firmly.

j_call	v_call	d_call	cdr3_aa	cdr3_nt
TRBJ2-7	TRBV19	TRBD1	CASSKVLDRYEQYF	TGTGCCAGTAGTAAAGTCCTGGACAGGTACGAGCAGTACTTC
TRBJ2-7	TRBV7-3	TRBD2	CASSWTSGSEQYF	TGTGCCAGCAGCTGGACTAGCGGGAGCGAGCAGTACTTC
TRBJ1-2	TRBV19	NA	CASGFRNYGYTF	TGTGCCAGTGGTTTCCGGAACTATGGCTACACCTTC
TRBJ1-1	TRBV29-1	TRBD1	CSVGSRGIGMNTEAFF	TGCAGCGTTGGGTCCAGGGGGATTGGCATGAACACTGAAGCTTTCTTT
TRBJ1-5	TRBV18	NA	CASSPGGAGGNQPQHF	TGTGCCAGCTCACCAGGGGGGGCCGGGGGCAATCAGCCCCAGCATTTT
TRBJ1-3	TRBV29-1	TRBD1	CSAGTGPTGNTIYF	TGCAGCGCCGGGACAGGGCCCACTGGAAACACCATATATTTT
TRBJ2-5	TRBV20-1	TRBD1	CSASGSSGTEETQYF	TGCAGTGCTAGTGGATCGAGTGGGACAGAAGAGACCCAGTACTTC
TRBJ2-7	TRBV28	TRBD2	CASSKAGGENYEQYF	TGTGCCAGCAGTAAGGCGGGGGGGGAAAACTACGAGCAGTACTTC
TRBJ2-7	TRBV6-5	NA	CATCPVMQSYEQYF	TGTGCCACCTGTCCGGTGATGCAATCCTACGAGCAGTACTTC
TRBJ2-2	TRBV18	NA	CASSPREAGELFF	TGTGCCAGCTCACCGCGCGAGGCCGGGGAGCTGTTTTTT